The source of this TCR beta chain is a study of radiation and T cells in renal cell carcinoma. Study information: Nephrectomy followed 15 Gy stereotactic body radiation by 4 weeks.

Germline V lookup: CDR1 SGHRS, CDR2 YFSETQ. The J segment lost 8 bases and the V segment lost 4 bases, leaving 3 bases of the junction unmatched. The CDR3 consists of 13 residues. This table comes from immunoSEQ multiplex PCR, and its TCRdb copy is limited to in-frame clones, with some not included. Of over 120,000 clones in the sample, roughly 90% were seen once. Time point specified: baseline pretreatment blood. As for treatment: 15 Gy SBRT to primary tumor, nephrectomy 4 weeks later. After SBRT, blood was collected at 2 and 4 weeks, plus baseline. The TCR was taken from a woman between 50 and 59 years old with renal cell carcinoma. The gene calls are TRBV5-1 and TRBJ2-4; 10 positions agree with TRBD1. The specimen was blood, collected from a patient whose treatment included radiotherapy and nephrectomy. The CDR3 nucleotides read TGCGCCAGCAGCCTGGACAGGGGGGACATTCAGTACTTC. It is translated as CASSLDRGDIQYF.